The clone carrying this T cell receptor beta chain has only a few counts. Researchers amplified the TCR beta CDR3 regions from RNA transcripts. HTBI primers drove first-round RT-PCR of the TCR CDR3. TCRdb re-analysed the multiplex PCR reads in MiXCR, keeping a single row per CDR3 protein. The sample holds a few hundred thousand distinct CDR3 sequences; about 16% are singletons and the top ten take about 31%. The data were obtained in a study of T cells in Graves' hyperthyroidism and ophthalmopathy. This clonotype originated in a woman aged 25 to 45 with Graves' ophthalmopathy. The sequencing input was blood.

The CDR3 spells CASTPPGVHSPLHF. CDR3 bases: TGTGCCAGCACCCCCCCAGGGGTTCATTCACCCCTCCACTTT. The chain couples TRBV7-2 to TRBJ1-6; perhaps TRBD1 as D (6 bases). Germline assignment: CDR1 SGHTA and CDR2 FQGNSA. Trimming shortened V by 7 bases and J by 8 bases, and 15 bases separated the two germline ends. The CDR3 has 14 residues.